This TCR beta chain appears in the sequencing data of a study of blood T cell repertoires in COVID-19. Profiled with immunoSEQ multiplex PCR; TCRdb holds only in-frame clones, not every one. The sample gives hundreds of thousands of clones, approximately 90% of which show up once; about 3.9% is in the top ten. Germline V CDR1 and CDR2: KGHSY, FQNENV. CDR3 length: 14 residues. The V gene end was trimmed by 4 bases and the J gene end by 5 bases; junction bases not matched to a gene: 4. This TCR was recovered from a woman between 45 and 60 years old with active or convalescent COVID-19. The J gene is TRBJ1-5, the V gene TRBV16, with 8 positions matching TRBD1. Sequenced input: peripheral blood. The CDR3 region has the DNA TGTGCCAGCAGCCCTACAGGGGGTGATCAGCCCCAGCATTTT. It encodes CASSPTGGDQPQHF.